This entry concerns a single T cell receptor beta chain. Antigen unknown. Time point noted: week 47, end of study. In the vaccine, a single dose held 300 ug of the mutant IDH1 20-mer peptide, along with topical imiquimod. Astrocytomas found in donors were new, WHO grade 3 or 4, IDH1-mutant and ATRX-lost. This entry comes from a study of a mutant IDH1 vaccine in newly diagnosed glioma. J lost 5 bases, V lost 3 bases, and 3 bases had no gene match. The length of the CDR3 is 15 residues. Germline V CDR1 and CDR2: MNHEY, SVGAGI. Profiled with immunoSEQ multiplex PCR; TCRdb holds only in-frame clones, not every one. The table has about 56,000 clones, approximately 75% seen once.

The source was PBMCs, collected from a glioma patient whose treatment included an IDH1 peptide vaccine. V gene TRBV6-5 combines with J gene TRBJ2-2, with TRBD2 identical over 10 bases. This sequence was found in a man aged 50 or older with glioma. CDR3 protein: CASSYRGLATGELFF. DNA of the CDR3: TGTGCCAGCAGTTATAGGGGACTAGCGACCGGGGAGCTGTTTTTT.